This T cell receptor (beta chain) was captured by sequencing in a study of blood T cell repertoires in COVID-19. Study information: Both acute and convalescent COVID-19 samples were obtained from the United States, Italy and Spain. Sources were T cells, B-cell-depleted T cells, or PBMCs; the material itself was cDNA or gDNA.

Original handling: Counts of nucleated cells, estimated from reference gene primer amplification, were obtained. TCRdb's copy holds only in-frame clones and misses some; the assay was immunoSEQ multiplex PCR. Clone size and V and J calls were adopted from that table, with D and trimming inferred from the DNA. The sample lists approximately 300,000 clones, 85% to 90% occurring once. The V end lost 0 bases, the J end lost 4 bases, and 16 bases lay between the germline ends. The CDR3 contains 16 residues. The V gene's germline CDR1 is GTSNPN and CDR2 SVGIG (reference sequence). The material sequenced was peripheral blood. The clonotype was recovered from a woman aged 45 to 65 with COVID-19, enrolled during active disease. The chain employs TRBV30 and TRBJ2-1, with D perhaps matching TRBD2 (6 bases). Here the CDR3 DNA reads TGTGCCTGGAGTGTACTTGGTAGCGGAGAATACAATGAGCAGTTCTTC. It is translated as CAWSVLGSGEYNEQFF.